This is a list of T cell receptor beta chains from one sample in a study of T-cell reconstitution after alpha-beta-depleted transplantation in children. MiXCR, run by TCRdb on the PCR reads, gives a single entry per CDR3 protein. The table records fewer than 85,000 distinct CDR3 sequences, less than 15% of them present only once. Sequencing used PBMCs, mostly from graft donor cells, obtained 180 days after TCRalphabeta/CD19-depleted stem cell transplant. The receptors were sampled from a male patient under 10 years old who had a stem cell transplant for acute lymphoblastic leukemia, so the T cells may come from the graft donor. The CDR3 runs from the conserved cysteine through the conserved F or W. The order of the fields is V gene, D gene, clone size, J gene, CDR3 protein, CDR3 DNA. D genes are given only for firm matches. Only part of the rows carry a size: once, few, many, or a class if the clone is expanded.

v_call: TRBV19; d_call: .; clone_size: few; j_call: TRBJ1-5; cdr3_aa: CASSARDSNQPQHF; cdr3_nt: TGTGCCAGTAGTGCCCGGGACAGCAATCAGCCCCAGCATTTT
v_call: TRBV5-1; d_call: .; clone_size: few; j_call: TRBJ2-7; cdr3_aa: CASSKGLSYEQYF; cdr3_nt: TGCGCCAGCAGTAAAGGGCTCTCCTACGAGCAGTACTTC
v_call: TRBV4-1; d_call: .; clone_size: few; j_call: TRBJ2-2; cdr3_aa: CAAGLTGELFF; cdr3_nt: TGCGCCGCGGGGCTCACCGGGGAGCTGTTTTTT
v_call: TRBV29-1; d_call: .; clone_size: many; j_call: TRBJ2-7; cdr3_aa: CSVGIGLLPDEQYF; cdr3_nt: TGCAGCGTTGGGATAGGGCTTCTCCCTGACGAGCAGTACTTC
v_call: TRBV7-2; d_call: .; clone_size: many; j_call: TRBJ2-1; cdr3_aa: CASSVFLGYNEQFF; cdr3_nt: TGTGCCAGCAGCGTCTTTTTGGGCTACAATGAGCAGTTCTTC
v_call: TRBV29-1; d_call: .; clone_size: few; j_call: TRBJ2-7; cdr3_aa: CSVEDTGTYEQYF; cdr3_nt: TGCAGCGTTGAGGATACAGGGACCTACGAGCAGTACTTC
v_call: TRBV10-3; d_call: TRBD1; clone_size: many; j_call: TRBJ2-4; cdr3_aa: CATTDRLIKNIQYF; cdr3_nt: TGTGCCACAACGGACAGGCTAATCAAAAACATTCAGTACTTC
v_call: TRBV12-3/TRBV12-4; d_call: .; clone_size: .; j_call: TRBJ1-3; cdr3_aa: CASNSPGNTIYF; cdr3_nt: TGTGCCAGCAATTCCCCGGGAAACACCATATATTTT
v_call: TRBV7-9; d_call: .; clone_size: few; j_call: TRBJ1-1; cdr3_aa: CASSPAGATEAFF; cdr3_nt: TGTGCCAGCTCGCCCGCGGGGGCGACTGAAGCTTTCTTT
v_call: TRBV13; d_call: .; clone_size: many; j_call: TRBJ2-1; cdr3_aa: CASSLFRRDINEQFF; cdr3_nt: TGTGCCAGCAGCTTGTTCCGGCGGGACATCAATGAGCAGTTCTTC
v_call: TRBV29-1; d_call: TRBD1; clone_size: few; j_call: TRBJ2-6; cdr3_aa: CSVGQGATGANVLTF; cdr3_nt: TGCAGCGTTGGGCAGGGGGCTACTGGGGCCAACGTCCTGACTTTC
v_call: TRBV20-1; d_call: TRBD1; clone_size: few; j_call: TRBJ1-2; cdr3_aa: CSAIQHRGHYGYTF; cdr3_nt: TGCAGTGCTATCCAACACAGGGGGCACTATGGCTACACCTTC
v_call: TRBV7-2; d_call: TRBD2; clone_size: few; j_call: TRBJ2-5; cdr3_aa: CASNWLAGPRSF; cdr3_nt: TGTGCCAGTAATTGGCTAGCGGGTCCCCGAAGCTTC
v_call: TRBV20-1; d_call: TRBD2; clone_size: .; j_call: TRBJ2-3; cdr3_aa: CSARRPLAGDLTQYF; cdr3_nt: TGCAGTGCTCGCAGGCCACTAGCGGGAGACCTGACGCAGTATTTT
v_call: TRBV5-1; d_call: TRBD2; clone_size: .; j_call: TRBJ2-2; cdr3_aa: CASSSGLVLANGELFF; cdr3_nt: TGCGCCAGCAGTTCAGGACTAGTTCTAGCCAACGGGGAGCTGTTTTTT
v_call: TRBV7-2; d_call: .; clone_size: few; j_call: TRBJ2-1; cdr3_aa: CASSILAATYNEQFF; cdr3_nt: TGTGCCAGCAGCATACTAGCCGCTACCTACAATGAGCAGTTCTTC